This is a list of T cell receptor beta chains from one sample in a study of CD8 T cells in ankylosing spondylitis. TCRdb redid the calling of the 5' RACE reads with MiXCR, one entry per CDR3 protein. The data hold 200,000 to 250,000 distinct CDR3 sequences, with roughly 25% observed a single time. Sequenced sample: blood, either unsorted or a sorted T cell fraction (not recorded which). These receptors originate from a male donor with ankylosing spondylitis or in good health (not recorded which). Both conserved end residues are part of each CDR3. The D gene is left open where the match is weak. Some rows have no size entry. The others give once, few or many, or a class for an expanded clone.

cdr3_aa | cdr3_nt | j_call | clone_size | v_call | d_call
CSATPGAYEQYF | TGCAGTGCTACCCCAGGGGCCTACGAGCAGTACTTC | TRBJ2-7 | many | TRBV20-1 | -
CSATVTSGRARNEQFF | TGCAGTGCTACGGTGACTAGCGGGAGGGCCCGGAATGAGCAGTTCTTC | TRBJ2-1 | many | TRBV20-1 | TRBD2
CSARDARTYPSEQYF | TGCAGTGCTAGAGATGCCCGGACCTATCCGAGCGAGCAGTACTTC | TRBJ2-7 | - | TRBV20-1 | -
CASSLEQVAYGYTF | TGTGCCAGCAGCTTGGAACAGGTAGCCTATGGCTACACCTTC | TRBJ1-2 | - | TRBV5-8 | -
CSAGAASGRQNTGELFF | TGCAGTGCCGGTGCGGCTAGCGGGAGGCAGAACACCGGGGAGCTGTTTTTT | TRBJ2-2 | few | TRBV20-1 | TRBD2
CASSNPEGQGREQYF | TGTGCCAGCAGCAATCCTGAGGGACAGGGTCGCGAGCAGTACTTC | TRBJ2-7 | - | TRBV21-1 | -
CASSQETGAYGYTF | TGTGCCAGCAGCCAAGAGACAGGGGCCTATGGCTACACCTTC | TRBJ1-2 | many | TRBV3-1 | TRBD1
CATKGGTGPSGELFF | TGCGCCACGAAAGGTGGGACAGGGCCTTCCGGGGAGCTGTTTTTT | TRBJ2-2 | many | TRBV5-1 | TRBD1
CASSFGGTSGAQETQYF | TGTGCCAGCAGCTTTGGGGGGACTAGCGGGGCCCAAGAGACCCAGTACTTC | TRBJ2-5 | - | TRBV11-2 | TRBD2
CASTKQGGQPQHF | TGTGCCAGCACAAAACAGGGGGGCCAGCCCCAGCATTTT | TRBJ1-5 | many | TRBV12-3/TRBV12-4 | TRBD1
CASSRDRGGSPLHF | TGTGCCAGCAGCAGAGACAGGGGCGGGTCACCCCTCCACTTT | TRBJ1-6 | few | TRBV7-8 | TRBD1
CASSFWQSSYNEQFF | TGTGCCAGCAGTTTTTGGCAAAGCTCCTACAATGAGCAGTTCTTC | TRBJ2-1 | many | TRBV12-3/TRBV12-4 | -
CSASREAVSEQYF | TGCAGTGCTAGTAGAGAAGCTGTCAGCGAGCAGTACTTC | TRBJ2-7 | few | TRBV20-1 | -
CASSELGGSNEQFF | TGCGCCAGCAGTGAGTTAGGCGGGAGCAATGAGCAGTTCTTC | TRBJ2-1 | - | TRBV10-1 | TRBD2
CASSLGGAGLSSYNEQFF | TGCGCCAGCAGCTTGGGCGGGGCCGGACTAAGCTCCTACAATGAGCAGTTCTTC | TRBJ2-1 | many | TRBV5-1 | -
CSVAGTSSTDTQYF | TGCAGCGTTGCCGGGACTAGCAGCACAGATACGCAGTATTTT | TRBJ2-3 | many | TRBV29-1 | TRBD2
CATSRGDAASTDTQYF | TGTGCCACCAGCAGAGGGGACGCAGCTAGCACAGATACGCAGTATTTT | TRBJ2-3 | - | TRBV15 | -
CSATKGTDLHNEQFF | TGCAGTGCTACCAAGGGGACCGATTTACACAATGAGCAGTTCTTC | TRBJ2-1 | many | TRBV20-1 | -
CSVQTGFWEQFF | TGCAGCGTCCAGACAGGGTTCTGGGAGCAGTTCTTC | TRBJ2-1 | few | TRBV29-1 | TRBD1
CSATESSGGLGYTF | TGCAGTGCTACCGAATCCTCGGGGGGCTTAGGCTACACCTTC | TRBJ1-2 | - | TRBV20-1 | -
CASSAQTGGQTPQHF | TGTGCCAGCAGTGCCCAGACAGGGGGCCAAACGCCCCAGCATTTT | TRBJ1-5 | many | TRBV6-1 | TRBD1
CSARASGIYEQFF | TGCAGTGCCCGGGCTAGCGGGATCTATGAGCAGTTCTTC | TRBJ2-1 | many | TRBV20-1 | TRBD2
CASSRDRGLDEQYF | TGTGCCAGCAGCCGGGACAGGGGGCTTGACGAGCAGTACTTC | TRBJ2-7 | few | TRBV6-1 | TRBD1
CSASGQGYNEQFF | TGCAGTGCTAGTGGACAGGGTTACAATGAGCAGTTCTTC | TRBJ2-1 | few | TRBV20-1 | TRBD1
CSVIAFRDRGREGDTQYF | TGCAGCGTTATTGCGTTCCGGGACAGGGGGCGCGAGGGAGATACGCAGTATTTT | TRBJ2-3 | few | TRBV29-1 | TRBD1
CASSLDRGRKAGANVLTF | TGTGCCAGCAGCTTGGACAGGGGGCGAAAGGCTGGGGCCAACGTCCTGACTTTC | TRBJ2-6 | few | TRBV11-1 | TRBD1
CASSPMGGASQPQHF | TGTGCCAGCTCACCAATGGGGGGGGCGAGTCAGCCCCAGCATTTT | TRBJ1-5 | many | TRBV18 | -
CASRPSDRDNSPLHF | TGTGCCAGCAGACCATCCGACAGGGATAATTCACCCCTCCACTTT | TRBJ1-6 | - | TRBV5-6 | TRBD1
CSVVQEKKGYEQYF | TGCAGCGTTGTACAGGAGAAGAAAGGGTACGAGCAGTACTTC | TRBJ2-7 | - | TRBV29-1 | -
CSARAGGTDTQYF | TGCAGTGCTAGAGCGGGAGGCACAGATACGCAGTATTTT | TRBJ2-3 | - | TRBV20-1 | -
CASSYGLAGGTDTQYF | TGTGCCAGCAGCTACGGACTAGCGGGAGGCACAGATACGCAGTATTTT | TRBJ2-3 | few | TRBV7-9 | TRBD2
CSARDLDNTEAFF | TGCAGTGCTAGAGATTTGGACAACACTGAAGCTTTCTTT | TRBJ1-1 | - | TRBV20-1 | -
CSARSRDWGGQTQYF | TGCAGTGCTAGATCCCGGGACTGGGGAGGGCAGACCCAGTACTTC | TRBJ2-5 | many | TRBV20-1 | TRBD2
CSAGRTNTEAFF | TGCAGTGCTGGCAGGACCAACACTGAAGCTTTCTTT | TRBJ1-1 | few | TRBV20-1 | -
CASSAGRTGAGELFF | TGTGCCAGCAGCGCCGGTCGGACAGGGGCCGGGGAGCTGTTTTTT | TRBJ2-2 | few | TRBV7-2 | TRBD1
CSVELNSEQYF | TGCAGCGTTGAACTTAACAGCGAGCAGTACTTC | TRBJ2-7 | - | TRBV29-1 | -
CSSRGQRNTEAFF | TGCAGTTCTCGGGGACAGAGGAACACTGAAGCTTTCTTT | TRBJ1-1 | few | TRBV20-1 | TRBD1
CSARHGHGETQYF | TGCAGTGCTAGACACGGGCACGGTGAGACCCAGTACTTC | TRBJ2-5 | - | TRBV20-1 | -
CASSNQGAPYNEQFF | TGTGCCAGCAGCAACCAGGGGGCGCCCTACAATGAGCAGTTCTTC | TRBJ2-1 | many | TRBV7-2 | TRBD1
CASSLDGASTDTQYF | TGTGCCAGCAGCTTAGACGGGGCGAGCACAGATACGCAGTATTTT | TRBJ2-3 | many | TRBV7-3 | -
CASSQRDRGGQPQHF | TGCGCCAGCAGCCAACGGGACAGGGGAGGACAGCCCCAGCATTTT | TRBJ1-5 | - | TRBV4-1 | TRBD1
CASSLRPNPSSQKLFF | TGTGCCAGCAGTTTACGGCCCAACCCTAGTTCCCAAAAACTGTTTTTT | TRBJ1-4 | many | TRBV28 | -
CASRSTGRTEAFF | TGTGCCAGCAGGTCGACAGGGAGAACTGAAGCTTTCTTT | TRBJ1-1 | many | TRBV12-3/TRBV12-4 | TRBD1
CASSSRLAGSYEQYF | TGTGCCAGCAGTTCTCGACTAGCGGGATCCTACGAGCAGTACTTC | TRBJ2-7 | many | TRBV27 | TRBD2
CSVGVGRAKDEQFF | TGCAGCGTTGGGGTCGGGAGGGCTAAAGATGAGCAGTTCTTC | TRBJ2-1 | few | TRBV29-1 | TRBD2